This TCR beta chain was obtained from a study of cytomegalovirus exposure and HLA in healthy donors. On the study more broadly: Earlier work reported 117 million unique TCR beta sequences from 150 million to 200 million T cells. Findings of the study overall: Common viral pathogens were later found to be apparently linked to several of the most significant clusters. In a later analysis, TCR beta V- and J-gene trimming was associated with a missense DCLRE1C variant. TCR beta sequences numbering 15,000 to 20,000 were associated with HLA alleles at 0.05 false discovery rate in a later analysis.

The PCR contained 60 Vbeta and 13 Jbeta primers. Sequencing was performed with immunoSEQ multiplex PCR; in TCRdb, only in-frame clones are kept and a portion is missing. The data contain about 130,000 clones, 77% of them singletons. Germline-derived CDR1 and CDR2 are MDHEN and SYDVKM. The CDR3 runs 12 residues. The ends lost 8 bases at V and 6 bases at J; junction bases unmatched: 4. This clone appeared a few times. As yet, its antigen is unknown. The chain recombines TRBV28 with TRBJ1-5; 7 positions match TRBD1. The sequencing input was PBMCs. The TCR was taken from a woman in her fifties or sixties in good health and CMV-seronegative. CDR3: CASFPGGQPQHF. In DNA form, the CDR3 reads TGTGCCAGCTTCCCAGGGGGTCAGCCCCAGCATTTT.